These 24 T cell receptor beta chains were all obtained from the same sample, sequenced in a study of control samples from healthy donors and cancer patients. Sequenced by immunoSEQ multiplex PCR; TCRdb stores in-frame clones only, minus some. The repertoire includes about 160,000 clones, roughly 94% of them detected once, and about 9.3% sits in the top ten. Sequencing was done on a sample of blood. The receptors come from a woman in her thirties or forties in good health.

This chain joins TRBV30 and TRBJ1-3; D unresolved. Per the germline V gene, CDR1 is GTSNPN and CDR2 is SVGIG (reference sequence). The V end was cut by 2 bases, the J end by 0 bases, with 8 bases between. The CDR3 length is 14 residues. The CDR3 reads CAWSMGHSGNTIYF. In DNA form, the CDR3 reads TGTGCCTGGAGTATGGGTCACTCTGGAAACACCATATATTTT.

The chain combines TRBV7-2 with TRBJ2-7; 11 bases match TRBD2. Trimming cost V 0 bases and J 3 bases; bases outside gene matches: 1. This CDR3 is built from 15 residues. Germline CDR1 and CDR2: SGHTA and FQGNSA. The CDR3 DNA follows: TGTGCCAGCAGCTTAGCAGGGACTAGCGGCTACGAGCAGTACTTC. It translates to CASSLAGTSGYEQYF. The variable domain in full, with the rest retrieved from reference TRBV7-2 and TRBJ2-7, is GAGVSQSPSNKVTEKGKDVELRCDPISGHTALYWYRQSLGQGLEFLIYFQGNSAPDKSGLPSDRFSAERTGGSVSTLTIQRTQQEDSAVYLCASSLAGTSGYEQYFGPGTRLTVT.

As regards this clone: The same CDR3 arises from other DNA sequences in this sample as well. The chain carries TRBV5-1 and TRBJ2-5, with unresolved D. In germline, CDR1 is SGHRS, CDR2 YFSETQ. V was cut by 0 bases and J by 1 base, with 4 bases left in between. The CDR3 has 13 amino acids. CDR3 in amino acids: CASSLDTQETQYF. In DNA, the CDR3 is TGCGCCAGCAGCTTGGACACCCAAGAGACCCAGTACTTC.

The CDR3 DNA reads as TGTGCCATCAGTGGGGGACTAGCGGGATTGGGGGCCAACGTCCTGACTTTC. Translating it yields CAISGGLAGLGANVLTF. The rearrangement joins TRBV10-3 to TRBJ2-6, with 13 positions matching TRBD2. Germline trimming cut 4 bases from V and 4 bases from J; bases unmatched to any gene: 4. Germline V gene sequence: CDR1 ENHRY, CDR2 SYGVKD. The CDR3 has 17 amino acids.

The V gene is TRBV7-2, the J gene TRBJ2-7; 7 positions match TRBD1. The CDR3 runs 15 residues. CDR1 is SGHTA and CDR2 is FQGNSA in the germline V gene. With V trimmed by 0 bases and J by 2 bases, 4 bases remained unmatched. The CDR3 loop is CASSLAGQSTYEQYF. CDR3 DNA sequence: TGTGCCAGCAGCTTAGCGGGACAGTCCACCTACGAGCAGTACTTC.

The rearrangement links TRBV4-3 to TRBJ1-2; D remains unclear. V was shortened by 3 bases and J by 4 bases, with 12 bases between the two germline ends. The CDR3 sequence is 14 residues long. Germline CDR1 reads LGHNA; CDR2 reads YSLEER. The CDR3 protein is CASSHRAQTYGYTF. The DNA of the CDR3 is TGCGCCAGCAGCCACCGGGCCCAAACCTATGGCTACACCTTC.

The DNA of the CDR3 is TGCGCCAGCAGTGCTAGGGGAAGCACTGAAGCTTTCTTT. Translating gives CASSARGSTEAFF. The chain uses TRBV10-1 and TRBJ1-1; D is perhaps TRBD1 (5 bases). This CDR3 has 13 amino acids. V lost 4 bases and J lost 4, with 10 bases in between. Looked up from germline, CDR1 is WNHNN and CDR2 is SYGVQD (reference sequence).

This clone showed up just once. The rearrangement uses TRBV12-5 and TRBJ1-5, with D possibly TRBD1 on 5 matching bases. Per the germline V gene, CDR1 is LGHNT and CDR2 is FRNRAP. There are 15 residues in the CDR3. V was clipped by 1 base and J by 7 bases, with 14 bases between them. The CDR3 protein is CASGLGGGGTQPQHF. The CDR3 nucleotides read TGTGCTAGTGGTTTGGGTGGGGGGGGTACACAGCCCCAGCATTTT. Complete variable domain (other parts from reference TRBV12-5 and TRBJ1-5): DARVTQTPRHKVTEMGQEVTMRCQPILGHNTVFWYRQTMMQGLELLAYFRNRAPLDDSGMPKDRFSAEMPDATLATLKIQPSEPRDSAVYFCASGLGGGGTQPQHFGDGTRLSIL.

V is TRBV6-1 and J is TRBJ1-5; D call uncertain. The CDR3 is 15 residues long. The germline V and J ends were trimmed by 2 bases and 0 bases, with 8 bases remaining between them. Per the germline V gene, CDR1 is MNHNS and CDR2 is SASEGT. The CDR3 loop reads CASSERWDSNQPQHF. The CDR3 DNA sequence: TGTGCCAGCAGTGAACGGTGGGATAGCAATCAGCCCCAGCATTTT.

The J gene is TRBJ2-1, the V gene TRBV7-9, with D perhaps TRBD2 (5 bases). V was pared by 3 bases and J by 7 bases, with 13 bases between. In germline, CDR1 is SEHNR, CDR2 FQNEAQ (reference sequence). The CDR3 has 14 residues. CDR3 bases: TGTGCCAGCAGCTTTCCGAGGGCACCAAATGAGCAGTTCTTC. Its protein product is CASSFPRAPNEQFF. Full variable domain (missing parts from reference TRBV7-9 and TRBJ2-1): DTGVSQNPRHKITKRGQNVTFRCDPISEHNRLYWYRQTLGQGPEFLTYFQNEAQLEKSRLLSDRFSAERPKGSFSTLEIQRTEQGDSAMYLCASSFPRAPNEQFFGPGTRLTVL.

The rearrangement links TRBV3-1 (or the pseudogene TRBV3-2) to TRBJ2-7; possible D gene TRBD2, 6 bases. Germline CDR1 is LGHDT and CDR2 is YNNKEL (reference sequence). The CDR3 totals 12 residues. V was pared by 8 bases and J by 6 bases, with 14 bases between. The CDR3 DNA is TGTGCCAGCTCCGGGACTCCTGGCGAGCAGTACTTC. This translates into CASSGTPGEQYF.

The chain carries TRBV4-3 and TRBJ2-1; 11 nucleotides line up with TRBD2. Per the germline V gene, CDR1 is LGHNA and CDR2 is YSLEER. The CDR3 runs to 16 residues. V lost 6 bases and J lost 5; bases outside the gene matches: 9. For the CDR3, the DNA is TGCGCCAGCAGTTCACGACTAGCGGGGTTACACAATGAGCAGTTCTTC. Translated, it gives CASSSRLAGLHNEQFF.

The rearrangement uses TRBV28 and TRBJ1-4; 8 nucleotides line up with TRBD1. CDR1 and CDR2 from the germline V gene are MDHEN and SYDVKM. V lost 6 bases and J lost 8; bases outside the gene matches: 14. The CDR3 has 16 amino acids. The CDR3, as DNA: TGTGCCAGCAGCTTGGACCAGGGGGCGAAAAGCGAAAAACTGTTTTTT. Translating it yields CASSLDQGAKSEKLFF.

The chain uses TRBV7-2 and TRBJ2-7, with D uncertain. Per germline, CDR1 SGHTA and CDR2 FQGNSA. CDR3 length: 14 amino acids. Trimming removed 0 bases from V and 3 bases from J, with 9 bases in between. Here the CDR3 reads CASSLAPTGYEQYF. The CDR3 DNA follows: TGTGCCAGCAGCTTAGCCCCAACTGGCTACGAGCAGTACTTC.

This chain joins TRBV5-4 and TRBJ2-7; possibly TRBD2 for D (6 bases). Per germline, CDR1 SGHNT and CDR2 YYREEE (reference sequence). The germline V and J ends were trimmed by 1 base and 0 bases, with 14 bases remaining between them. This CDR3 region has 16 residues. The CDR3 sequence: CASSLYRRESSYEQYF. CDR3 sequence (DNA): TGTGCCAGCAGCTTGTACCGCCGGGAGAGCTCCTACGAGCAGTACTTC.

The genes are TRBV25-1 and TRBJ1-2, with D possibly TRBD1 on 5 matching bases. Germline CDR1 and CDR2: MGHDK and SYGVNS. Trimming shortened V by 5 bases and J by 1 base, and 8 bases separated the two germline ends. This CDR3 contains 13 residues. CDR3 sequence: CASSQGGNYGYTF. For the CDR3, the DNA is TGTGCCAGCAGTCAGGGCGGTAACTATGGCTACACCTTC.

In this sample, this clone turned up once. This chain's CDR3 is CASSILANEQFF. Here the CDR3 DNA reads TGTGCCAGCAGTATACTAGCGAATGAGCAGTTCTTC. V gene TRBV12-3 or TRBV12-4 combines with J gene TRBJ2-1; 7 bases are a match to TRBD2. Germline trimming cut 5 bases from V and 7 bases from J; bases unmatched to any gene: 2. This CDR3 is built from 12 residues.

The chain uses TRBV6-5 and TRBJ1-1; D gene uncertain. The V and J ends lost 2 bases and 8 bases respectively, with 12 bases between them. Germline assignment: CDR1 MNHEY and CDR2 SVGAGI. The CDR3 runs to 13 residues. CDR3 region: CASSYLLAGEAFF. DNA for the CDR3: TGTGCCAGCAGTTACCTCCTAGCAGGAGAAGCTTTCTTT.

The V gene is TRBV4-1, the J gene TRBJ1-1; possibly TRBD1 for D (5 bases). Germline values: CDR1 MGHRA, CDR2 YSYEKL. This CDR3 region has 14 residues. The V gene lost 3 bases and the J gene lost 2 bases, with 10 bases spanning the gap. The CDR3 spells CASSHLRDNTEAFF. CDR3 nucleotide sequence: TGCGCCAGCAGCCATCTCAGGGACAACACTGAAGCTTTCTTT.

A few counts support this clone. J is TRBJ1-2 and V is TRBV2; D may be TRBD1 (5 bases). V gave up 0 bases and J gave up 9 bases, with 17 bases separating them. The CDR3 is 15 amino acids. Per the germline V gene, CDR1 is SNHLY and CDR2 is FYNNEI. The CDR3 loop reads CASSEARGAGQSYTF. The DNA of the CDR3 is TGTGCCAGCAGTGAAGCGAGGGGCGCGGGTCAAAGCTACACCTTC.

The J gene is TRBJ1-3, the V gene TRBV6-6; 7 bases are a match to TRBD1. Germline V CDR1 and CDR2: MNHNY, SVGAGI (reference sequence). Trimming at V came to 5 bases and at J to 4 bases, leaving 5 bases not matched to a gene. The CDR3 has 14 residues. DNA of the CDR3: TGTGCCAGCAGTAGGGGGCTCGGCGGAAACACCATATATTTT. Protein: CASSRGLGGNTIYF.

The rearrangement uses TRBV7-6 and TRBJ2-6, with D tentatively TRBD1 (5 bases). Between the trimmed V and J ends, which lost 4 bases and 0 bases, there was a span of 10 bases. The CDR3 sequence is 16 residues long. Germline lookup yields CDR1 SGHVS and CDR2 FNYEAQ. CDR3 bases: TGTGCCAGCAGCTCACAGGAAAGCTCTGGGGCCAACGTCCTGACTTTC. Translating it yields CASSSQESSGANVLTF.

J is TRBJ2-7 and V is TRBV7-2, with 7 positions matching TRBD1. CDR1 and CDR2 (germline): SGHTA, FQGNSA. V shed 2 bases, J shed 0 bases, and the junction held 13 bases outside the gene matches. The CDR3 length is 18 residues. The CDR3 spells CASSLNGLDRTISYEQYF. The CDR3 coding sequence is TGTGCCAGCAGCTTAAATGGGCTGGACAGGACGATCTCCTACGAGCAGTACTTC.

This chain joins TRBV19 and TRBJ2-2; D is unresolved. The length of the CDR3 is 14 residues. CDR1 is LNHDA, CDR2 SQIVND, per germline (reference sequence). Trimming removed 3 bases from V and 4 bases from J, with 9 bases in between. CDR3 loop: CASSMPGTTGELFF. The DNA of the CDR3 is TGTGCCAGTAGTATGCCGGGTACCACCGGGGAGCTGTTTTTT.